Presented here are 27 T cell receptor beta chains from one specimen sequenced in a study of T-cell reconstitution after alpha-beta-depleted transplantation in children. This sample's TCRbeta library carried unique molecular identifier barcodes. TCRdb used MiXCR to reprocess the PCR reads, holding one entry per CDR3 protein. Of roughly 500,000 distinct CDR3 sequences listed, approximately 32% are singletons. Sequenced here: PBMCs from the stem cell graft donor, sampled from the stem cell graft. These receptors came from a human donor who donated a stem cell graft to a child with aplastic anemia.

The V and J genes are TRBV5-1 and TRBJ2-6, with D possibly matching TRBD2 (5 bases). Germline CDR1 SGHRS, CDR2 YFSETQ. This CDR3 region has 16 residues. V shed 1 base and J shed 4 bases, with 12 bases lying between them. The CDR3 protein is CASSLTGSPGANVLTF. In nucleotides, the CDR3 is TGCGCCAGCAGCTTGACGGGAAGTCCGGGGGCCAACGTCCTGACTTTC.

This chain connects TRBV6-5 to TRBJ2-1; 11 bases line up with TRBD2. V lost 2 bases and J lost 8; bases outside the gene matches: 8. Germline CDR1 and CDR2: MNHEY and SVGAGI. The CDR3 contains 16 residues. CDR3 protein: CASSYDPGTSGDEQFF. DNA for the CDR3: TGTGCCAGCAGTTACGATCCGGGGACTAGCGGCGATGAGCAGTTCTTC.

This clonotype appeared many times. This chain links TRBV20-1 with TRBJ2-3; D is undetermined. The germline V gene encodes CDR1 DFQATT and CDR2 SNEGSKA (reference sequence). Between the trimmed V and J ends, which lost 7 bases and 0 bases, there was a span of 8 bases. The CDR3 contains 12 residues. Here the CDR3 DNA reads TGCAGTGGGCGACCTAGCACAGATACGCAGTATTTT. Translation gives CSGRPSTDTQYF.

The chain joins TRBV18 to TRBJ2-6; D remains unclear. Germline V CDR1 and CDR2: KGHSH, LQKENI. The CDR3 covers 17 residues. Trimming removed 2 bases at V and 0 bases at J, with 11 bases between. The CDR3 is CASSPYNGHSGANVLTF. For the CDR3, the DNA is TGTGCCAGCTCACCATACAACGGCCACTCTGGGGCCAACGTCCTGACTTTC.

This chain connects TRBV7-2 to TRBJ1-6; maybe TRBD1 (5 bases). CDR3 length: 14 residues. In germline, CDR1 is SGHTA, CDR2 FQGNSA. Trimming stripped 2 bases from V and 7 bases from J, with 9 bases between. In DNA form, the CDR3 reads TGTGCCAGCAGCTTATACGGGGACAATTCACCCCTCCACTTT. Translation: CASSLYGDNSPLHF.

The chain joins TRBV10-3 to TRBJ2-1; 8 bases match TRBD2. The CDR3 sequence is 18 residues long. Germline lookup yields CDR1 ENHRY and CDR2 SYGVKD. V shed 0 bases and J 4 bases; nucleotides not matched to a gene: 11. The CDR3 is CAISESNLGLEGYNEQFF. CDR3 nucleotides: TGTGCCATCAGTGAGTCGAACTTGGGACTAGAGGGATACAATGAGCAGTTCTTC.

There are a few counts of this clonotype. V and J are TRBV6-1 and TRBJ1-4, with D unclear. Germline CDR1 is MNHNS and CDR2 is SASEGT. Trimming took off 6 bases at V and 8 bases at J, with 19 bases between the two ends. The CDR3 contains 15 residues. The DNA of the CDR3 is TGTGCCAGCAGCCCAGCGAGACACGAAAACGAAAAACTGTTTTTT. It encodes CASSPARHENEKLFF.

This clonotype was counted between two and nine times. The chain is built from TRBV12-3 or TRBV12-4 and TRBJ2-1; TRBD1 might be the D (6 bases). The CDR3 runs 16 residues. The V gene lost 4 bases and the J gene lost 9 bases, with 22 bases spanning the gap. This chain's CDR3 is CASSSSTGTADSEQFF. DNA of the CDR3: TGTGCCAGCAGTTCTTCTACCGGGACCGCGGACAGTGAGCAGTTCTTC.

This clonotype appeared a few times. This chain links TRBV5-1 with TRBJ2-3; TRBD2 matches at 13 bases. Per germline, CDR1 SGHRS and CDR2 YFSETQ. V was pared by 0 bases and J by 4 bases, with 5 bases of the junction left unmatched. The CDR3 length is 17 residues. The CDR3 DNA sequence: TGCGCCAGCAGCTTGGGCCGACTAGCGGGAGGCTCAGATACGCAGTATTTT. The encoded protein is CASSLGRLAGGSDTQYF.

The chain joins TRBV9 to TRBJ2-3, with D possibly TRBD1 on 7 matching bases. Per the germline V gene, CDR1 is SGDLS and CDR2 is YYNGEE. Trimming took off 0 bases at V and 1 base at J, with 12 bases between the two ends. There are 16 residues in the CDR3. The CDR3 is CASSVVGRGGTDTQYF. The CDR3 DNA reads TGTGCCAGCAGCGTAGTTGGCAGGGGGGGCACAGATACGCAGTATTTT.

The CDR3 nucleotides read TGTGCCAGCAGCTTAGTCCCAACGGGAGACGAGCAGTACTTC. It translates to CASSLVPTGDEQYF. J is TRBJ2-7 and V is TRBV7-2, with a possible D match to TRBD2 (6 bases). The germline V and J ends were trimmed by 1 base and 5 bases, with 12 bases remaining between them. Germline CDR1 and CDR2: SGHTA and FQGNSA. The CDR3 runs to 14 residues.

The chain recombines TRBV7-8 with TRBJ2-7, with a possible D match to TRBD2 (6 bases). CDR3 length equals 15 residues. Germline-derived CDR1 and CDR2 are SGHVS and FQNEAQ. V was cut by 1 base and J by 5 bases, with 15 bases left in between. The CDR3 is CASSLVGGGGHEQYV. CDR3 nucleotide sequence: TGTGCCAGCAGCTTAGTCGGGGGTGGCGGACACGAGCAGTACGTC.

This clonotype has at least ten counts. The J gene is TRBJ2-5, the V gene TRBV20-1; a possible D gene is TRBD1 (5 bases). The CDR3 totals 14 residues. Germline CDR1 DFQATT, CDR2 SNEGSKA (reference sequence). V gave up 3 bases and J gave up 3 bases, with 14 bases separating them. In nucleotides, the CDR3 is TGCAGTGCTAGCCCCCTATCCAGGGAAGAGACCCAGTACTTC. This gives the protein CSASPLSREETQYF.

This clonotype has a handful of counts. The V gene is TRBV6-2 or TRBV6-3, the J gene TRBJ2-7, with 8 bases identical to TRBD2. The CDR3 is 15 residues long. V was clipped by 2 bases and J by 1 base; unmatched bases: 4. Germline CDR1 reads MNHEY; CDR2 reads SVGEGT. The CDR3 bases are TGTGCCAGCAGTTACAGGCGGGAGGTGTCCTACGAGCAGTACTTC. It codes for CASSYRREVSYEQYF.

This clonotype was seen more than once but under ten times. CDR3 nucleotide sequence: TGTGCCAGCAATGGTCTTGGGACCCAGTACTTC. It codes for CASNGLGTQYF. V gene TRBV6-2 or TRBV6-3 combines with J gene TRBJ2-5; no definite D call. The V end was cut by 7 bases, the J end by 7 bases, with 10 bases between. This CDR3 region has 11 residues. CDR1 and CDR2 from the germline V gene are MNHEY and SVGEGT.

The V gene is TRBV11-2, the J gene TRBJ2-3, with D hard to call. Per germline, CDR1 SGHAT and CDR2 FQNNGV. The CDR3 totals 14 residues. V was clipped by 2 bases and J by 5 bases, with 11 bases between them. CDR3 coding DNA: TGTGCCAGCAGCTTACCGGCAGAGGAAGATACGCAGTATTTT. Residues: CASSLPAEEDTQYF.

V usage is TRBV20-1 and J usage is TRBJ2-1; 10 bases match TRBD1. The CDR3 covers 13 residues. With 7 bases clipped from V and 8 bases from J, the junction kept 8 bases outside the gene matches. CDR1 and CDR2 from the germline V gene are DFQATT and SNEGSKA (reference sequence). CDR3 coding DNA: TGCAGTGTCACCGGGACAGGGGCTTATGAGCAGTTCTTC. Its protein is CSVTGTGAYEQFF.

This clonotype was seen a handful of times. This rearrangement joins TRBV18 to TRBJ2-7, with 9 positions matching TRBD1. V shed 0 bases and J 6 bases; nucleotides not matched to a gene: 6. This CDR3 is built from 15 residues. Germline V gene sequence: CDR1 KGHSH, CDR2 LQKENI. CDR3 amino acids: CASSPPGQGSLEQYF. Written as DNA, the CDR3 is TGTGCCAGCTCACCACCGGGACAGGGTTCACTCGAGCAGTACTTC.

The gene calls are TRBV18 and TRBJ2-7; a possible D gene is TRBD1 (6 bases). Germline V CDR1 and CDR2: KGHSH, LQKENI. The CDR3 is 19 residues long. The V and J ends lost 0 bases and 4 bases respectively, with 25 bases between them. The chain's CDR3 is CASSPPFLTGHSNRYEQYF. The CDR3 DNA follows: TGTGCCAGCTCACCACCGTTCTTGACAGGTCATAGTAATAGGTACGAGCAGTACTTC.

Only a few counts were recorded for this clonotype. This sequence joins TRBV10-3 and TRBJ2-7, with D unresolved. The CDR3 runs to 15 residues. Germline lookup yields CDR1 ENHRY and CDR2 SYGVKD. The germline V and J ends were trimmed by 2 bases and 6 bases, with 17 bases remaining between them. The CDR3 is CAISEGRSGDLEQYF. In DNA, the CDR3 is TGTGCCATCAGTGAGGGAAGAAGTGGGGATCTCGAGCAGTACTTC.

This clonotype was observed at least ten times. Here the CDR3 reads CASSLDSRPSAEQYV. The CDR3 DNA reads TGTGCCAGCAGCTTAGATTCCAGGCCCTCCGCCGAGCAGTACGTC. The chain links TRBV11-2 to TRBJ2-7; unclear D gene. Trimming pared 0 bases from V and 6 bases from J, leaving 15 bases between. Germline CDR1 reads SGHAT; CDR2 reads FQNNGV. CDR3 length equals 15 residues.

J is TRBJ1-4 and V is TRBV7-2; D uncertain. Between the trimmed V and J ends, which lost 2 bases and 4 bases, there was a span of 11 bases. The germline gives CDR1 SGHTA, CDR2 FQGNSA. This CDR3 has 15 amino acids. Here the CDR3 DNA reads TGTGCCAGCAGCTTATCTAGGCCTGATAATGAAAAACTGTTTTTT. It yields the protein CASSLSRPDNEKLFF. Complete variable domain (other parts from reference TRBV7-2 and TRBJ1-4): GAGVSQSPSNKVTEKGKDVELRCDPISGHTALYWYRQSLGQGLEFLIYFQGNSAPDKSGLPSDRFSAERTGGSVSTLTIQRTQQEDSAVYLCASSLSRPDNEKLFFGSGTQLSVL.

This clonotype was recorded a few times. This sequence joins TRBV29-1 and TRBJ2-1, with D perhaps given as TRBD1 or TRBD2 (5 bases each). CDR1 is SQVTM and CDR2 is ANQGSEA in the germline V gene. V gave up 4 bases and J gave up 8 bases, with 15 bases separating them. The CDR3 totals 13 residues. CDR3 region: CSVGGNGWHEQFF. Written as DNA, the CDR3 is TGCAGCGTTGGGGGGAACGGCTGGCATGAGCAGTTCTTC.

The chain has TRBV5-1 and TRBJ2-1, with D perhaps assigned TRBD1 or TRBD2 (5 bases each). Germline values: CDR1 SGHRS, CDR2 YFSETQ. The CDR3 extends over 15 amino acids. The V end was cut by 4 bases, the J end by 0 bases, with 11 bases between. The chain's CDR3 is CASSRDPGSYNEQFF. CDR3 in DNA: TGCGCCAGCAGCCGGGACCCAGGCTCCTACAATGAGCAGTTCTTC.

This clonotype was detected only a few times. For the CDR3, the DNA is TGTGCCAGCAGCTTGAACCGGATCTCTGGAAACACCATATATTTT. Translated, it gives CASSLNRISGNTIYF. V usage is TRBV5-6 and J usage is TRBJ1-3, with D uncertain. Germline V CDR1 and CDR2: SGHDT, YYEEEE. The CDR3 length is 15 residues. V gave up 1 base and J gave up 0 bases, with 8 bases separating them.

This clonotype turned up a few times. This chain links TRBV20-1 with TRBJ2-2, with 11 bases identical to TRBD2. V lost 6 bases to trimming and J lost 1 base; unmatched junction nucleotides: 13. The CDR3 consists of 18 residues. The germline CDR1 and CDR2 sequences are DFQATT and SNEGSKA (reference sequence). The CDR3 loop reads CSAKLPGTSGRNTGELFF. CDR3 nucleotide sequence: TGCAGTGCAAAGCTTCCCGGGACTAGCGGACGGAACACCGGGGAGCTGTTTTTT.

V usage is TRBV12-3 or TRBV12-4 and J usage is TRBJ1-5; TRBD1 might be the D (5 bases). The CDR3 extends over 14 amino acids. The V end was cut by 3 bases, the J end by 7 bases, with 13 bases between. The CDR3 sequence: CASSFDLEGQPQHF. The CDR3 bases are TGTGCCAGCAGTTTTGATCTTGAGGGGCAGCCCCAGCATTTT.